This passage covers 9 T cell receptor beta chains from one sample sequenced in a study of beta chain features in type 1 diabetes. Expressed TCRB transcripts were sequenced, since all the RNA that had been isolated was reverse transcribed. The assay was immunoSEQ multiplex PCR, and TCRdb's table has in-frame clones only and misses some. The repertoire consists of a few hundred thousand clones, with around 15% occurring once and the leading ten covering 6.7%. The sample was central memory CD4+ T cells from blood. Source of these receptors: a man in his thirties or forties in good health.

DNA of the CDR3: TGTGCCAGCAGCCCGGGGGGTCTGGGGAGCCCCTCCTATGGCTACACCTTC. This encodes CASSPGGLGSPSYGYTF. This chain connects TRBV7-2 to TRBJ1-2; tentative D call: TRBD1 (5 bases). CDR3 size: 17 residues. In germline, CDR1 is SGHTA, CDR2 FQGNSA. V was shortened by 5 bases and J by 4 bases, with 23 bases between the two germline ends.

There are a few counts of this clone. This sequence joins TRBV7-4 and TRBJ2-5; TRBD2 agrees at 13 bases. CDR3 length: 16 residues. CDR1 is SGHVT and CDR2 is SQSDAQ in the germline V gene. V was pared by 0 bases and J by 5 bases, with 3 bases of the junction left unmatched. DNA of the CDR3: TGTGCCAGCAGCTTAGCAGGACTAGCGGGAGTGGAGACCCAGTACTTC. Translating it yields CASSLAGLAGVETQYF. Based on the CDR3 plus reference TRBV7-4 and TRBJ2-5, the full variable domain is GAGVSQSPRYKVAKRGRDVALRCDSISGHVTLYWYRQTLGQGSEVLTYSQSDAQRDKSGRPSGRFSAERPERSVSTLKIQRTEQGDSAVYLCASSLAGLAGVETQYFGPGTRLLVL.

The gene calls are TRBV11-3 and TRBJ2-1, with no clear D. The CDR3 totals 11 residues. Germline V lookup: CDR1 SGHNT, CDR2 YENEEA. V lost 4 bases to trimming and J lost 8 bases, with 6 bases between them. This chain's CDR3 is CASSSWDEQFF. CDR3 DNA: TGTGCCAGCAGCTCCTGGGATGAGCAGTTCTTC. The full variable domain, its missing parts supplied by reference TRBV11-3 and TRBJ2-1, is EAGVVQSPRYKIIEKKQPVAFWCNPISGHNTLYWYLQNLGQGPELLIRYENEEAVDDSQLPKDRFSAERLKGVDSTLKIQPAELGDSAVYLCASSSWDEQFFGPGTRLTVL.

Only a few counts were recorded for this clone. The chain employs TRBV28 and TRBJ2-1; 16 bases fit TRBD2. The CDR3 sequence is 17 residues long. Germline-derived CDR1 and CDR2 are MDHEN and SYDVKM. V lost 2 bases, J lost 9 bases, and 7 bases stayed unmatched. The CDR3 reads CASSLTPGLAGGSEQFF. As DNA, the CDR3 is TGTGCCAGCAGTTTAACCCCGGGACTAGCGGGAGGGAGTGAGCAGTTCTTC.

This clone has only a few counts. This chain connects TRBV28 to TRBJ1-2; D uncertain. Germline CDR1 reads MDHEN; CDR2 reads SYDVKM. This CDR3 contains 15 residues. Trimming stripped 2 bases from V and 8 bases from J, with 18 bases between. The CDR3 nucleotides are TGTGCCAGCAGTTTACCCTTGACGGGGAGCTGGGGCTACACCTTC. The encoded protein is CASSLPLTGSWGYTF.

This clone was observed a few times. In DNA form, the CDR3 reads TGTGCCATTAACCATGGGGGAATCTGCACCTACGAGCAGTACGTC. Its translation is CAINHGGICTYEQYV. The V and J genes are TRBV19 and TRBJ2-7; D could derive from TRBD1 or TRBD2 (5 bases each). CDR3 length: 15 residues. V gave up 10 bases and J gave up 2 bases, with 21 bases separating them. CDR1 and CDR2 from the germline V gene are LNHDA and SQIVND (reference sequence).

The gene calls are TRBV5-4 and TRBJ2-7; tentatively, D is TRBD2 (6 bases). The length of the CDR3 is 16 residues. Trimming shortened V by 3 bases and J by 1 base, and 17 bases separated the two germline ends. Germline CDR1 reads SGHNT; CDR2 reads YYREEE (reference sequence). The CDR3 region is CASSYRDSKRSYEQYV. DNA for the CDR3: TGTGCCAGCAGCTACCGGGACTCCAAGAGGTCCTACGAGCAGTACGTC.

Only a few counts were recorded for this clone. The chain uses TRBV7-2 and TRBJ2-7; D remains ambiguous. Trimming pared 5 bases from V and 2 bases from J, leaving 7 bases between. The CDR3 covers 12 residues. CDR1 and CDR2 from the germline V gene are SGHTA and FQGNSA. CDR3 in DNA: TGTGCCAGCAGCGACCTCACCTACGAGCAGTACTTC. This translates into CASSDLTYEQYF.

The gene calls are TRBV11-2 and TRBJ2-6; 12 nucleotides align to TRBD1. Looked up from germline, CDR1 is SGHAT and CDR2 is FQNNGV. The length of the CDR3 is 18 residues. Germline trimming cut 3 bases from V and 1 base from J; bases unmatched to any gene: 4. For the CDR3, the DNA is TGTGCCAGCAGCTTTAGGGGACAGGGGGCTTCTGGGGCCAACGTCCTGACTTTC. Translated: CASSFRGQGASGANVLTF.